Listed here are 30 T cell receptor beta chains from one sample, sequenced in a study of T cells in Graves' hyperthyroidism and ophthalmopathy. Authors of the study amplified TCR beta CDR3 regions from RNA transcripts. First-round RT-PCR targeting the TCR CDR3 was performed with the HTBI primer set. A single record per CDR3 protein comes from TCRdb applying MiXCR to the multiplex PCR reads. The table includes about 99,000 distinct CDR3 sequences, roughly 44% detected once. Sequenced material: blood. These receptors were collected from a man in his forties or fifties with Graves' hyperthyroidism.

This clonotype was seen at least ten times. This rearrangement joins TRBV15 to TRBJ1-6; 7 nucleotides align to TRBD1. Germline trimming cut 3 bases from V and 7 bases from J; bases unmatched to any gene: 6. Germline V gives CDR1 LNHNV, CDR2 YYDKDF (reference sequence). The CDR3 contains 15 residues. The CDR3, as DNA: TGTGCCACCAGCAGGACTGGGGACAGCAATTCACCCCTCCACTTT. This translates into CATSRTGDSNSPLHF.

CDR3 region: CASGFSGGSQETQYF. In nucleotides, the CDR3 is TGTGCTAGTGGTTTCAGCGGAGGGAGCCAAGAGACCCAGTACTTC. The chain employs TRBV12-5 and TRBJ2-5, with D possibly matching TRBD2 (6 bases). Trimming shortened V by 3 bases and J by 1 base, and 12 bases separated the two germline ends. In germline, CDR1 is LGHNT, CDR2 FRNRAP. CDR3 length: 15 amino acids.

This clonotype has only one observation. This sequence joins TRBV7-9 and TRBJ2-3, with 15 bases fitting TRBD2. This CDR3 has 15 residues. The trim removed 10 bases at V and 11 bases at J, leaving 13 bases unmatched. Germline V gives CDR1 SEHNR, CDR2 FQNEAQ (reference sequence). The CDR3 is CATRTSGGGNNEQYF. The DNA of the CDR3 is TGTGCCACCCGGACTAGCGGGGGGGGGAACAATGAGCAGTATTTT.

Ten or more counts support this clonotype. V and J are TRBV7-2 and TRBJ1-2, with TRBD1 matching 7 bases. Germline V lookup: CDR1 SGHTA, CDR2 FQGNSA. The CDR3 sequence is 14 residues long. Trimming removed 3 bases from V and 4 bases from J; junction bases left unmatched: 5. The CDR3 sequence is CASSFGTASYGYTF. The CDR3 DNA sequence: TGTGCCAGCAGCTTCGGGACAGCCAGCTATGGCTACACCTTC.

This clonotype has ten or more counts. A much larger clone is a single base away; this may be a read error. V gene TRBV2 combines with J gene TRBJ1-5, with D uncertain. The CDR3 is 14 amino acids. V dropped 7 bases and J dropped 3 bases, with 13 bases sitting between them. CDR1 and CDR2 (germline): SNHLY, FYNNEI. The CDR3 DNA reads as TGTGCCAGCAACATACCGCTTAACAATCAGCCCCAGCATTTT. This encodes CASNIPLNNQPQHF.

With regard to this clonotype: A much larger clone lies a single base off, so this may be a read error. The chain joins TRBV6-2 or TRBV6-3 to TRBJ1-1; D gene unclear. This CDR3 region has 13 residues. V was cut by 5 bases and J by 10 bases, with 17 bases left in between. CDR1 is MNHEY, CDR2 SVGEGT, per germline. The DNA of the CDR3 is TGTGCCAGCAGTGTACGACTGGGAGGGAGAGCTTTCTTT. Translating gives CASSVRLGGRAFF.

V is TRBV11-2 and J is TRBJ2-7; D not resolved. The length of the CDR3 is 14 residues. Trimming took off 2 bases at V and 2 bases at J, with 10 bases between the two ends. Germline values: CDR1 SGHAT, CDR2 FQNNGV. The CDR3 DNA follows: TGTGCCAGCAGCTTAAGTCCCGCAGCCTACGAGCAGTACTTC. This translates into CASSLSPAAYEQYF.

A word on this clonotype: Since a much larger clone is just one base distant, this may be a read error. The J gene is TRBJ2-5, the V gene TRBV4-2; 10 nucleotides line up with TRBD2. Per germline, CDR1 LGHNA and CDR2 YNFKEQ. This CDR3 is 18 amino acids long. CDR3 sequence: CARSHGALAGDVVETQYF. CDR3 in DNA: TGTGCCCGCAGCCACGGGGCTCTAGCGGGGGATGTCGTAGAGACCCAGTACTTC.

Comments on this clonotype: Given a much more abundant clone one base away, this may be a read error. The missing conserved phenylalanine or tryptophan at the end of this CDR3 makes a read error likely. The chain carries TRBV5-1 and TRBJ2-7; maybe TRBD1 (5 bases). CDR3 length: 14 amino acids. With 4 bases removed from V and 3 bases from J, the gap between germline ends came to 14 bases. The germline gives CDR1 SGHRS, CDR2 YFSETQ. The CDR3 DNA reads TGCGCCAGCAGCCTTCCAGGGAAATACTACGAGCAGTACTTG. It codes for CASSLPGKYYEQYL.

This clonotype was counted between two and nine times. The rearrangement links TRBV29-1 to TRBJ2-3; a possible D gene is TRBD2 (6 bases). Germline V gives CDR1 SQVTM, CDR2 ANQGSEA. V was trimmed by 8 bases and J by 2 bases, leaving 20 bases between them. This CDR3 is built from 15 residues. The CDR3 DNA sequence: TGCAGCCAAGGTCCCACGAGGGGACTCACAGATACGCAGTATTTT. Its protein is CSQGPTRGLTDTQYF.

This clonotype has a single count. The junction does not match germline at one end; this may be a read error. The genes are TRBV7-3 and TRBJ2-7; TRBD1 matches 7 bases. CDR1 and CDR2 (germline): SGHTA, FQGTGA. The CDR3 is 15 residues long. As DNA, the CDR3 is TGTGCCAGCAGCCAAACCGTGGGACAGACCTACAAGCAGTACTTC. This encodes CASSQTVGQTYKQYF.

Remarks on this clonotype: Just one base apart from a much larger clone, this may be a read error. This chain uses TRBV6-5 with TRBJ2-1; the match to TRBD2 covers 10 bases. This CDR3 has 15 residues. The germline CDR1 and CDR2 sequences are MNHEY and SVGAGI. Losses at the gene ends were 5 bases for V and 9 bases for J; bases not matched to a gene: 10. CDR3 region: CASSRISGGMCEQFF. The DNA of the CDR3 is TGTGCCAGCAGTCGAATTAGCGGGGGGATGTGTGAGCAGTTCTTC.

This clonotype was counted at least ten times. This sequence joins TRBV7-9 and TRBJ1-4, with D perhaps TRBD1 (6 bases). The CDR3 spans 15 residues. Germline V CDR1 and CDR2: SEHNR, FQNEAQ (reference sequence). V was clipped by 7 bases and J by 7 bases, with 19 bases between them. CDR3 coding DNA: TGTGCCAGCACCCTTACCCAGGGAGGGGGTGAAAAACTGTTTTTT. As protein: CASTLTQGGGEKLFF.

The gene calls are TRBV19 and TRBJ2-3; 9 bases match TRBD1. Germline CDR1 is LNHDA and CDR2 is SQIVND (reference sequence). The J segment lost 2 bases and the V segment lost 6 bases, leaving 9 bases of the junction unmatched. The CDR3 runs 16 residues. CDR3 nucleotide sequence: TGTGCCAGTAGACGACGTACAGGGGGCTCCACAGATACGCAGTATTTT. This gives the protein CASRRRTGGSTDTQYF.

On this clonotype itself: The germline gene is not matched at one end of the junction; a read error may be the cause. In nucleotides, the CDR3 is TGCAGTGCTAGTAGCGGGTCTAAAGATACGCGGTATTTT. Translated, it gives CSASSGSKDTRYF. This chain joins TRBV20-1 and TRBJ2-3; 7 positions match TRBD2. CDR3 size: 13 residues. Germline V gene data show CDR1 as DFQATT and CDR2 as SNEGSKA (reference sequence).

This clonotype was seen at least ten times. The rearrangement links TRBV25-1 to TRBJ2-2, with D perhaps matching TRBD1 or TRBD2 (5 bases each). CDR3 size: 16 residues. The V gene lost 4 bases and the J gene lost 6 bases, with 18 bases spanning the gap. The germline V gene has CDR1 MGHDK and CDR2 SYGVNS. In DNA form, the CDR3 reads TGTGCCAGCAGTGCATCCGGGACCTTCAGACCCGGGGAGCTGTTTTTT. This codes for CASSASGTFRPGELFF.

This clonotype has at least ten counts. The rearrangement uses TRBV6-6 and TRBJ1-4; D is undetermined. This CDR3 spans 16 amino acids. Trimming stripped 5 bases from V and 0 bases from J, with 13 bases between. Germline V gene data show CDR1 as MNHNY and CDR2 as SVGAGI (reference sequence). CDR3 in DNA: TGTGCCAGCAGTAGGAGGACGGTTGCAACTAATGAAAAACTGTTTTTT. The encoded protein is CASSRRTVATNEKLFF.

The chain couples TRBV7-7 to TRBJ1-3; D gene unclear. CDR3 size: 14 residues. V lost 8 bases, J lost 2 bases, and 13 bases lay in between. Germline lookup yields CDR1 SSHAT and CDR2 FNYEAQ (reference sequence). The CDR3 sequence: CASSPSFPGNTIYF. CDR3 nucleotides: TGTGCCAGCTCACCGAGTTTTCCTGGAAACACCATATATTTT.

This clonotype was detected ten times or more. This chain connects TRBV29-1 to TRBJ2-2; the D is unclear. The CDR3 extends over 15 amino acids. Germline values: CDR1 SQVTM, CDR2 ANQGSEA. V dropped 0 bases and J dropped 5 bases, with 13 bases sitting between them. The CDR3 sequence is CSVEDGMQATGELFF. In DNA, the CDR3 is TGCAGCGTTGAAGACGGTATGCAAGCGACCGGGGAGCTGTTTTTT.

This chain connects TRBV7-2 to TRBJ2-1, with a tentative D call TRBD2 (5 bases). V lost 1 base, J lost 15 bases, and 10 bases lay in between. There are 11 residues in the CDR3. Germline loops: CDR1 SGHTA, CDR2 FQGNSA. Written as DNA, the CDR3 is TGTGCCAGCAGCTTAGTGGGAGCGGCGTTCTTC. Protein product: CASSLVGAAFF.

This clonotype was detected many times. This chain connects TRBV5-1 to TRBJ2-7; TRBD2 is a possible D gene (6 bases). This CDR3 spans 14 amino acids. Between the trimmed V and J ends, which lost 4 bases and 5 bases, there was a span of 16 bases. The germline V gene has CDR1 SGHRS and CDR2 YFSETQ. CDR3 DNA sequence: TGCGCCAGCAGCCGTCGAACTAGCAGGGACGAGCAGTACTTC. Residues: CASSRRTSRDEQYF.

This clonotype was observed many times. The V gene is TRBV7-9, the J gene TRBJ2-1; no definite D call. Germline CDR1 SEHNR, CDR2 FQNEAQ (reference sequence). The CDR3 sequence is 13 residues long. Between the trimmed V and J ends, which lost 5 bases and 10 bases, there was a span of 15 bases. The CDR3 here is CASSPQGPAEQFF. CDR3 DNA sequence: TGTGCCAGCAGCCCTCAAGGACCCGCGGAGCAGTTCTTC.

About this clonotype itself: The conserved phenylalanine or tryptophan is not found at the CDR3 terminus, so this likely reflects a read error. The chain joins TRBV2 to TRBJ1-2; maybe TRBD1 (5 bases). Germline assignment: CDR1 SNHLY and CDR2 FYNNEI. V was shortened by 4 bases and J by 4 bases, with 10 bases between the two germline ends. This CDR3 comprises 13 residues. CDR3 coding DNA: TGTGCCAGCAGTGGGACACCTATCTATGGCTACACCTAC. This gives the protein CASSGTPIYGYTY.

The CDR3 is CSADPYLTSGDNEQFF. CDR3 nucleotides: TGCAGCGCCGATCCCTACCTAACTAGCGGAGACAATGAGCAGTTCTTC. The chain is built from TRBV29-1 and TRBJ2-1; TRBD2 aligns across 8 bases. Germline CDR1 is SQVTM and CDR2 is ANQGSEA. The CDR3 covers 16 residues. With 7 bases clipped from V and 5 bases from J, the junction kept 16 bases outside the gene matches.

Ten or more counts support this clonotype. The chain recombines TRBV5-1 with TRBJ2-1; 11 nucleotides match TRBD2. The CDR3 contains 14 residues. V was clipped by 5 bases and J by 9 bases; unmatched bases: 7. CDR1 is SGHRS, CDR2 YFSETQ, per germline. CDR3 sequence (DNA): TGCGCCAGCAGTTGGACTAGCGGGTACGGTGAGCAGTTCTTC. It is translated as CASSWTSGYGEQFF. The whole variable domain, remainder taken from reference TRBV5-1 and TRBJ2-1, is KAGVTQTPRYLIKTRGQQVTLSCSPISGHRSVSWYQQTPGQGLQFLFEYFSETQRNKGNFPGRFSGRQFSNSRSEMNVSTLELGDSALYLCASSWTSGYGEQFFGPGTRLTVL.

The chain recombines TRBV7-2 with TRBJ2-1, with 13 positions matching TRBD2. J was trimmed by 0 bases and V by 5 bases; bases with no gene match: 7. Germline CDR1 and CDR2: SGHTA and FQGNSA. This CDR3 comprises 18 residues. The CDR3 nucleotides are TGTGCCAGCAGCCTTTCGAGGACTAGCGGGGGCTCCTACAATGAGCAGTTCTTC. Translating gives CASSLSRTSGGSYNEQFF.

This clonotype was recorded a few times. This chain links TRBV14 with TRBJ1-6; the D gene is possibly TRBD1 (5 bases). CDR3 length: 14 amino acids. Germline CDR1 reads SGHDN; CDR2 reads FVKESK. V lost 8 bases and J lost 12, with 20 bases in between. The CDR3 protein is CASSLRDEEGPLHF. For the CDR3, the DNA is TGTGCCAGCTCCCTCCGGGACGAAGAAGGACCCCTCCACTTT.

V and J are TRBV29-1 and TRBJ2-1; 8 bases align to TRBD2. The germline CDR1 and CDR2 sequences are SQVTM and ANQGSEA. This CDR3 is 13 amino acids long. J lost 9 bases, V lost 5 bases, and 9 bases had no gene match. The CDR3 DNA reads TGCAGCGTTAAGCGGGAGATGAGAGTTGAGCAGTTCTTC. Translated: CSVKREMRVEQFF.

The chain is built from TRBV7-9 and TRBJ2-6, with D possibly being TRBD2 (7 bases). V lost 1 base and J 18 bases, leaving 16 bases between the germline ends. This CDR3 contains 13 residues. CDR1 is SEHNR and CDR2 is FQNEAQ in the germline V gene (reference sequence). CDR3 sequence: CASSLGAGASPTF. CDR3 sequence (DNA): TGTGCCAGCAGCTTAGGTGCGGGGGCAAGTCCGACTTTC.

This clonotype was recorded many times. The gene calls are TRBV29-1 and TRBJ1-1, with D maybe TRBD1 (5 bases). Germline V lookup: CDR1 SQVTM, CDR2 ANQGSEA. The CDR3 has 13 residues. V lost 5 bases, J lost 4 bases, and 14 bases lay in between. CDR3 in amino acids: CSVSGSGTTEAFF. The CDR3 DNA reads as TGCAGCGTTTCAGGGAGCGGGACCACTGAAGCTTTCTTT.